Here is one T cell receptor (beta chain) with its context. What it binds is unknown. Both 60 Vbeta primers and 13 Jbeta primers went into the PCR. Clones were read by immunoSEQ multiplex PCR, and TCRdb kept only the in-frame ones, dropping some. The table records some 160,000 clones, approximately 81% of them present only once. The data belong to a study of cytomegalovirus exposure and HLA in healthy donors. Study-wide results and limits: A later analysis reported that several of the most significant clusters appeared to be linked to common viral pathogens, among them Epstein-Barr virus. Analysis was carried out at a later point, and it linked a missense DCLRE1C variant to TCR beta V- and J-gene trimming. Presence/absence analyses assumed roughly uniform sequencing depth across donors. Within a later analysis, the majority of CMV-associated TCR beta chains appeared HLA-restricted.

The V and J ends lost 6 bases and 2 bases, in that order; junction bases with no gene match: 5. The CDR3 runs 15 residues. CDR1 SNHLY and CDR2 FYNNEI come from the germline V gene. Sequencing input: PBMCs. This chain links TRBV2 with TRBJ1-3; the match to TRBD1 covers 9 bases. This TCR came from a man aged 50 or older in good health and CMV-seropositive. DNA for the CDR3: TGTGCCAGCAGCGGACAGGGGTATACTGGAAACACCATATATTTT. Amino acid sequence: CASSGQGYTGNTIYF. The entire variable domain, with the rest obtained from reference TRBV2 and TRBJ1-3, is as follows: EPEVTQTPSHQVTQMGQEVILRCVPISNHLYFYWYRQILGQKVEFLVSFYNNEISEKSEIFDDQFSVERPDGSNFTLKIRSTKLEDSAMYFCASSGQGYTGNTIYFGEGSWLTVV.